In its sample, the clone carrying this T cell receptor (beta chain) was seen many times. Its antigen is currently unknown. RNA transcripts served as template for amplifying TCR beta CDR3 sequences. HTBI-primed RT-PCR formed the first round, and a multiplex PCR formed the second. TCRdb ran MiXCR on the multiplex PCR reads and lists one entry per CDR3 protein. This sample has roughly 400,000 distinct CDR3 sequences, with 18% found just once. The germline CDR1 and CDR2 sequences are SGHRS and YFSETQ. V shed 3 bases and J shed 2 bases, with 12 bases lying between them. The CDR3 totals 14 residues. The sample is drawn from a study of Graves' ophthalmopathy and Graves' hyperthyroidism. Study-wide results and limits: Blood was where most expanded thyroid clonotypes above 0.001 frequency also turned up.

This TCR came from a woman between 18 and 30 years old with Graves' ophthalmopathy. The chain is built from TRBV5-1 and TRBJ2-7; D unclear. The sample taken for sequencing was peripheral blood. The CDR3 reads CASSSSGAPYEQYF. In nucleotides, the CDR3 is TGCGCCAGCAGCTCTTCAGGAGCGCCCTACGAGCAGTACTTC.